The clone carrying this TCR beta chain occurred once. What it binds is unknown. These data are taken from a study of OX40 agonist ivuxolimab in advanced cancers. Study-wide background: Patients with hepatocellular carcinoma, melanoma, renal cell or head and neck cancer made up the dose-escalation patients. The eligibility criteria allowed prior anti-PD-1, anti-PD-L1 or anti-CTLA-4 therapy, and around 38% had some. Findings of the study overall: Part of the nonresponder group also had normalized T-cell clonal expansion that was low.

Germline values: CDR1 SGHRS, CDR2 YFSETQ. V was pared by 4 bases and J by 1 base, with 14 bases between. The CDR3 extends over 16 amino acids. Measured with immunoSEQ multiplex PCR; TCRdb has only the in-frame clones, and not every one. The data show some 57,000 clones, with just under 90% seen just once and 5.4% held by the top ten. This chain joins TRBV5-1 and TRBJ2-2; D may match TRBD1 or TRBD2 (5 bases each). Sequenced material: CD4+ or CD8+ T cells sorted from blood, taken in a trial of the OX40 agonist ivuxolimab. The TCR was taken from an adult with an advanced solid tumor such as melanoma, head and neck, liver or kidney cancer. The CDR3 region is CASSPPGRMNTGELFF. The CDR3 region has the DNA TGCGCCAGCAGCCCCCCGGGACGGATGAACACCGGGGAGCTGTTTTTT. Full variable domain (rest looked up from reference TRBV5-1 and TRBJ2-2): KAGVTQTPRYLIKTRGQQVTLSCSPISGHRSVSWYQQTPGQGLQFLFEYFSETQRNKGNFPGRFSGRQFSNSRSEMNVSTLELGDSALYLCASSPPGRMNTGELFFGEGSRLTVL.